This T cell receptor (beta chain) is from a study of cytomegalovirus exposure and HLA in healthy donors (dated by TCRdb to the late 2010s). For the study in its entirety: According to a later analysis, the 110 or so validation repertoires were produced on the same platform as the 600 to 850 repertoires of the first cohort. The study combined high-throughput TCR immunosequencing, statistical association of individual TCRs with disease status, and machine learning to predict cytomegalovirus infection status. A separate validation cohort of roughly 130 different subjects was used in addition to the roughly 700-subject first cohort. The study aimed to test whether signatures of past pathogen exposure could be identified by cataloging public T cell receptors.

The donors belonged to the validation cohort of 120 subjects, which was separate from the 666-subject first cohort. This clone occurred a few times. What antigen it recognizes has not been identified. There are no base qualities to consult, and no much larger clone falls within one base. Points the paper makes about the study in general: Of the cluster scores, 85% to 95% were above 0 in a later analysis, which found that TCRs clustered in the first cohort also tended to co-occur in the 95 to 150 validation repertoires. The authors suggested that the approach could potentially be generalized to other disease states and immunological phenotypes. The study gave a list of over 150 TCR beta chains associated with cytomegalovirus. Most TCR sequences were observed very rarely across donors, whereas some public TCRs were present in many individuals. The classifier was reported to diagnose cytomegalovirus status with high specificity and sensitivity in both the original cohort and the validation cohort. A later analysis had no HLA typing for the validation cohort, so co-occurrence there was scored across all 130 or so repertoires. Three of the identified cytomegalovirus-associated TCR beta chains were confirmed in vitro to be specific for cytomegalovirus antigens.

Including the terminal cysteine and phenylalanine, the CDR3 comprises 14 residues. Solely the CDR3 DNA is kept, with 42 bases framed from the first base. As encoded in the germline V gene, CDR1 is SGHRS while CDR2 is YFSETQ. V has 6 bases trimmed and J has 3 bases trimmed; junction bases matching no gene number 4. Library generation was performed with the immunoSEQ multiplex PCR assay. The paper's data handling went like this. A statistical classification framework was developed to diagnose cytomegalovirus status using the catalog of TCR beta chain sequences. Held by TCRdb, this immuneACCESS table contains in-frame sequences only and omits some clones. Under half of the omission traces to an unresolved V gene where checked; the cause of the rest is unknown. The V and J calls and clone size were taken over from that table, and D and trimming were inferred from the DNA. The sample table lists 100,000 to 150,000 clones, 89% of them with a count of one. The top ten clonotypes cover roughly 1.2% of the sample.

This TCR came from a woman younger than 30 in good health and CMV-seronegative. The chain couples TRBV5-1 to TRBJ2-2, with TRBD1 identical over 8 junction bases. What was sequenced was PBMCs. CDR3 region: CASMQGAHTGELFF. In nucleotide form, the sequence is TGCGCCAGCATGCAGGGGGCGCACACCGGGGAGCTGTTTTTT.